This T cell receptor (beta chain) was recorded in a study of blood T cell repertoires in COVID-19. About the study: Italy, Spain and the United States were the sources of the convalescent and acute COVID-19 samples. The analysed material was cDNA or gDNA that came from T cells, B-cell-depleted T cells, or PBMCs.

The CDR3 totals 13 residues. Germline V gene lookup returns CDR1 LNHDA and CDR2 SQIVND (reference sequence). V gave up 0 bases and J gave up 5 bases, with 5 bases separating them. The repertoire was sequenced with immunoSEQ multiplex PCR; TCRdb's copy has only in-frame clones and lacks some. The table has over 15,000 clones, around 80% seen once; the top ten hold about 8.1%. Comments on this clone: The sample has other DNA sequences that encode this CDR3 too.

The sequence was collected from a man aged 55-75 years with acute or convalescent COVID-19. The chain carries TRBV19 and TRBJ2-1; D remains ambiguous. What was sequenced was peripheral blood. CDR3 sequence (DNA): TGTGCCAGTAGTATAGACCCAGACAATGAGCAGTTCTTC. It encodes CASSIDPDNEQFF.